The source of this T cell receptor (beta chain) is a study of blood T cell repertoires in COVID-19. Study summary: Samples representing acute and convalescent COVID-19 were sourced from the United States, Italy and Spain.

The CDR3 runs to 14 residues. Germline lookup yields CDR1 SGHDT and CDR2 YYEEEE. With 4 bases clipped from V and 5 bases from J, the junction kept 3 bases outside the gene matches. Data came from immunoSEQ multiplex PCR; TCRdb stores just in-frame clones and leaves some out. The sample has 64,000 or so clones, more than 75% seen once. Sequenced: peripheral blood. The source is a human donor in a cohort sampled during active COVID-19. The chain carries TRBV5-6 and TRBJ2-4; 10 bases are shared with TRBD2. The CDR3, as DNA: TGTGCCAGCAGCGCTCTAGCGGGGGAAAACATTCAGTACTTC. This sequence encodes CASSALAGENIQYF.